The text below deals with one T cell receptor (beta chain). This sample stems from a study of cytomegalovirus exposure and HLA in healthy donors. Germline CDR1 and CDR2: SNHLY and FYNNEI. V trimming: 1 base; J trimming: 0 bases; junction bases outside the gene matches: 3. The CDR3 contains 15 residues. Researchers ran the PCR with 60 Vbeta and 13 Jbeta primers. The repertoire was sequenced with immunoSEQ multiplex PCR; TCRdb's copy has only in-frame clones and lacks some. The sample lists fewer than 200,000 clones, 82% seen once, with about 1.5% in the top ten. The TCR comes from a male donor in good health and CMV-seronegative. The chain uses TRBV2 and TRBJ2-7, with 7 bases identical to TRBD2. The sample comprised PBMCs. CDR3 residues: CASSEEAGTSYEQYF. The CDR3 DNA follows: TGTGCCAGCAGTGAAGAAGCGGGGACCTCCTACGAGCAGTACTTC.